A single T cell receptor beta chain is shown here with its context. This sample stems from a study of OX40 agonist ivuxolimab in advanced cancers. The method was immunoSEQ multiplex PCR; TCRdb's version includes in-frame clones alone and lacks a portion of them. Counted here are tens of thousands of clones, just over 90% occurring once; the ten biggest clones make up more than 9%. V was shortened by 4 bases and J by 4 bases, with 6 bases between the two germline ends. This CDR3 comprises 11 residues. Germline values: CDR1 SGHRS, CDR2 YFSETQ. Here the sequenced sample was CD4+ or CD8+ T cells sorted from blood, taken in a trial of the OX40 agonist ivuxolimab. The receptor comes from an adult with an advanced solid tumor such as melanoma, head and neck, liver or kidney cancer. The gene calls are TRBV5-1 and TRBJ2-7, with D unresolved. The CDR3 loop is CASSAPYEQYF. CDR3 bases: TGCGCCAGCAGCGCGCCGTACGAGCAGTACTTC.